This T cell receptor (beta chain) was retrieved from a study of shared clonotypes between healthy human individuals. The J segment lost 2 bases and the V segment lost 6 bases, leaving 9 bases of the junction unmatched. This CDR3 comprises 15 residues. Germline V CDR1 and CDR2: SQVTM, ANQGSEA. Each PCR replicate from the sorted subsets contained 150 to 250 ng DNA, which is about 31,000 T cell genomes. Profiling relied on immunoSEQ multiplex PCR, and the TCRdb table lists in-frame clones only, not all of them. The repertoire includes approximately 2.3 million clones, more than 85% of them detected once, and 0.39% sits in the top ten.

This sequence originates from a man between 18 and 35 years old in good health. Some clones in this sample may be carry-over from other donors' samples. Sequenced: naive CD4+ T cells from PBMCs. Subset of the sample: CD45RA+ positively selected. The chain carries TRBV29-1 and TRBJ2-1; 8 bases line up with TRBD2. The CDR3 sequence is CSVFGGSGTYNEQFF. The CDR3 nucleotides read TGCAGCGTGTTCGGAGGTAGCGGGACCTACAATGAGCAGTTCTTC.